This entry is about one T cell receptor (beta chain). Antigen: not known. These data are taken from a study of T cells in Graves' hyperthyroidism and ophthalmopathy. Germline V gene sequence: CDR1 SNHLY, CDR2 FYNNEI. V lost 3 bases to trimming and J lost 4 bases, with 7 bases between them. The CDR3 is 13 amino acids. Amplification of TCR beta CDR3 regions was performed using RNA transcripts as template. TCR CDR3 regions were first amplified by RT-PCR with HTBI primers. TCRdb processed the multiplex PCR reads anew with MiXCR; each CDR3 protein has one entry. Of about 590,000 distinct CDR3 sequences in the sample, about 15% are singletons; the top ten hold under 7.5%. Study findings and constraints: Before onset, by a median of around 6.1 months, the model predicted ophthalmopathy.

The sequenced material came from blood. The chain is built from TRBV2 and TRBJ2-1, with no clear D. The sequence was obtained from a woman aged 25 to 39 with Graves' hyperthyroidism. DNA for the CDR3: TGTGCCAGCAGTGAGGTTAGATACAATGAGCAGTTCTTC. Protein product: CASSEVRYNEQFF. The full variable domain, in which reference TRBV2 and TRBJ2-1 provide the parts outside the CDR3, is EPEVTQTPSHQVTQMGQEVILRCVPISNHLYFYWYRQILGQKVEFLVSFYNNEISEKSEIFDDQFSVERPDGSNFTLKIRSTKLEDSAMYFCASSEVRYNEQFFGPGTRLTVL.